The present entry profiles one T cell receptor beta chain with its context. The authors loaded approximately 220 ng DNA, tens of thousands of T cell genomes, into sorted-subset replicate PCRs. Sequencing was performed with immunoSEQ multiplex PCR; in TCRdb, only in-frame clones are kept and a portion is missing. The sample includes hundreds of thousands of clones, 90% to 95% of them seen just once. Naive CD8 cells lacked CD45RO and underwent positive selection for CCR7, leaving out terminally differentiated effector memory CD45RA+ cells. This entry is derived from a study of shared clonotypes between healthy human individuals. Germline loops: CDR1 MNHEY, CDR2 SMNVEV (reference sequence). The V end lost 3 bases, the J end lost 6 bases, and 18 bases lay between the germline ends. CDR3 size: 15 residues.

The receptor was derived from a woman in her 30s in good health. Material for sequencing was naive CD8+ T cells sorted from blood. The chain joins TRBV27 to TRBJ2-7; D perhaps matches TRBD2 (5 bases). The CDR3 nucleotides are TGTGCCAGCAGTTTTACGACTCTCGACTACTCCGAGCAGTACTTC. Protein: CASSFTTLDYSEQYF.